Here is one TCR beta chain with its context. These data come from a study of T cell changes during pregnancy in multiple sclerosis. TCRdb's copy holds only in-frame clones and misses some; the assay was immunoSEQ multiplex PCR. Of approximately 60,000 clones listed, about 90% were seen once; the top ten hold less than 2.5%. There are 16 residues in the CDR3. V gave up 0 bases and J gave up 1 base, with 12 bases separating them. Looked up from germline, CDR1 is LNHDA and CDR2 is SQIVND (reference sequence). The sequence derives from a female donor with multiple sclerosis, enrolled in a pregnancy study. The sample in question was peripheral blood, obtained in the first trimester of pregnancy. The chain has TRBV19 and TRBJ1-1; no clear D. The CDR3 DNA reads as TGTGCCAGTAGTATAGATCTATGGGCCAGGAACACTGAAGCTTTCTTT. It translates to CASSIDLWARNTEAFF.